This T cell receptor (beta chain) is drawn from a study of shared clonotypes between healthy human individuals. Across the study: Donors had three CD4 naive, three CD4 memory, two CD8 naive and one CD8 memory plate apiece.

Between the trimmed V and J ends, which lost 3 bases and 6 bases, there was a span of 7 bases. The CDR3 contains 12 residues. Germline CDR1 MDHEN, CDR2 SYDVKM. Clones were sequenced by immunoSEQ multiplex PCR, and TCRdb holds only the in-frame ones, with some missing. The sample has approximately 2,200,000 clones, about 93% seen once. As regards this clone: The antigen is not known.

Selected positively for CCR7 and CD45RO-negative, naive CD8 cells excluded terminally differentiated effector memory CD45RA+ cells. Study outcomes and limitations: Naive subsets tended to show greater estimated richness than memory subsets. Clonotype sharing across donors was expected to vary with sequencing depth.

What was sequenced was naive CD8+ T cells from PBMCs. The clonotype comes from a man between 18 and 29 years old in good health. Some clones in this sample may be carry-over from other donors' samples. The V and J genes are TRBV28 and TRBJ2-3; D uncertain. The CDR3 DNA is TGTGCCAGCAGTTTCTCCGAGGATACGCAGTATTTT. Its translation: CASSFSEDTQYF. Full variable domain (outside the CDR3, taken from reference TRBV28 and TRBJ2-3): DVKVTQSSRYLVKRTGEKVFLECVQDMDHENMFWYRQDPGLGLRLIYFSYDVKMKEKGDIPEGYSVSREKKERFSLILESASTNQTSMYLCASSFSEDTQYFGPGTRLTVL.